This passage covers 23 T cell receptor beta chains from one sample sequenced in a study of human T cells and chemical hapten exposure. Described time point: pre-sensitization, week 0. Treatment given: therapeutic diphenylcyclopropenone sensitization with weekly scalp DPC. TCRdb re-analysed the RACE reads in MiXCR, keeping a single row per CDR3 protein. The table records 300,000 to 450,000 distinct CDR3 sequences, around 5.5% of them present only once. The source was whole blood, collected in connection with sensitization to the hapten diphenylcyclopropenone (DPC). These receptor sequences come from a woman aged 18-29 years with alopecia areata. Some clones in this sample may be carry-over from other donors' samples.

As regards this clonotype: This may be a read error: a much more frequent sequence differs by one nucleotide. The V and J genes are TRBV7-2 and TRBJ2-3; TRBD2 matches 10 bases. The CDR3 extends over 15 amino acids. Germline lookup yields CDR1 SGHTA and CDR2 FQGNSA. The CDR3 spells CAGRASGGSTDTQYF. CDR3 sequence (DNA): TGTGCCGGCAGAGCTAGCGGGGGATCAACAGATACGCAGTATTTT.

This clonotype came up a few times. The V call is TRBV4-3, the J call TRBJ1-5; D is ambiguous. Trimming took 0 bases from V and 15 from J, leaving 15 bases between them. From germline, CDR1 is LGHNA and CDR2 YSLEER. The length of the CDR3 is 13 residues. CDR3 protein: CASSQDPTGRRHF. The CDR3 DNA reads TGCGCCAGCAGCCAAGACCCCACGGGCAGAAGGCATTTT.

The J gene is TRBJ1-5, the V gene TRBV6-2 or TRBV6-3; tentatively, D is TRBD1 (6 bases). CDR3 size: 17 residues. CDR1 and CDR2 from the germline V gene are MNHEY and SVGEGT. The germline V and J ends were trimmed by 0 bases and 3 bases, with 15 bases remaining between them. CDR3 in DNA: TGTGCCAGCAGTTACTCCCTCGCCAGGGGCCTCAATCAGCCCCAGCATTTT. Translating gives CASSYSLARGLNQPQHF.

In this sample, this clonotype turned up a few times. The chain combines TRBV10-3 with TRBJ2-6; 7 bases match TRBD1. Germline V gene sequence: CDR1 ENHRY, CDR2 SYGVKD. The junction had 8 bases not matched to a gene; V was cut back by 7 bases and J by 2 bases. This CDR3 has 16 residues. The CDR3 protein is CAITPGRGTGANVLTF. DNA of the CDR3: TGTGCCATCACCCCGGGCAGGGGGACTGGGGCCAACGTCCTGACTTTC.

The genes are TRBV9 and TRBJ2-3, with D hard to call. The CDR3 consists of 15 residues. Germline V gives CDR1 SGDLS, CDR2 YYNGEE. Trimming pared 0 bases from V and 2 bases from J, leaving 10 bases between. CDR3 sequence (DNA): TGTGCCAGCAGCGTAGGATGGGCCACCACAGATACGCAGTATTTT. Amino acid sequence: CASSVGWATTDTQYF.

This clonotype was seen many times. This chain uses TRBV2 with TRBJ2-3; 7 nucleotides agree with TRBD2. From germline, CDR1 is SNHLY and CDR2 FYNNEI. The CDR3 extends over 14 amino acids. Germline trimming cut 3 bases from V and 0 bases from J; bases unmatched to any gene: 0. The CDR3: CASSEGLSTDTQYF. The CDR3 region has the DNA TGTGCCAGCAGTGAGGGACTAAGCACAGATACGCAGTATTTT.

The V call is TRBV7-2, the J call TRBJ1-5; the D gene is possibly TRBD1 (6 bases). The CDR3 contains 14 residues. The germline V gene has CDR1 SGHTA and CDR2 FQGNSA. Trimming pared 6 bases from V and 0 bases from J, leaving 9 bases between. DNA for the CDR3: TGTGCCAGCAGATTGACAGGTAGCAATCAGCCCCAGCATTTT. Residues: CASRLTGSNQPQHF.

This clonotype has a handful of counts. This chain links TRBV7-9 with TRBJ1-3, with D tentatively TRBD1 (5 bases). Germline V gene sequence: CDR1 SEHNR, CDR2 FQNEAQ (reference sequence). The length of the CDR3 is 15 residues. V shed 3 bases and J shed 8 bases, with 17 bases lying between them. CDR3 in amino acids: CASSFSAGLADTIYF. The CDR3, as DNA: TGTGCCAGCAGCTTTTCAGCGGGGCTCGCCGACACCATATATTTT.

This clonotype was counted ten times or more. The gene calls are TRBV6-2 or TRBV6-3 and TRBJ1-1, with unresolved D. The V end was cut by 7 bases, the J end by 3 bases, with 15 bases between. The CDR3 is 14 amino acids. Germline loops: CDR1 MNHEY, CDR2 SVGEGT. This CDR3 reads CASNDQTSYTEAFF. The CDR3 DNA is TGTGCCAGCAACGACCAAACCTCGTACACTGAAGCTTTCTTT.

In this sample, this clonotype turned up many times. The chain carries TRBV9 and TRBJ2-5, with TRBD2 as a possible D gene (5 bases). The V end was cut by 4 bases, the J end by 3 bases, with 19 bases between. CDR1 SGDLS and CDR2 YYNGEE come from the germline V gene. The CDR3 is 16 amino acids. As DNA, the CDR3 is TGTGCCAGCAGCTTTCCCCAACTAGGAGTGGAAGAGACCCAGTACTTC. It encodes CASSFPQLGVEETQYF.

At least ten counts were recorded for this clonotype. The chain's CDR3 is CASSFGPRETQYF. In DNA, the CDR3 is TGTGCCAGCAGCTTTGGACCGAGGGAGACCCAGTACTTC. The chain links TRBV7-8 to TRBJ2-5; D is unclear. From germline, CDR1 is SGHVS and CDR2 FQNEAQ. V shed 3 bases and J shed 5 bases, with 10 bases lying between them. This CDR3 is built from 13 residues.

The chain links TRBV5-1 to TRBJ2-6, with D perhaps TRBD1 (6 bases). Per the germline V gene, CDR1 is SGHRS and CDR2 is YFSETQ. This CDR3 spans 14 amino acids. With 5 bases removed from V and 2 bases from J, the gap between germline ends came to 8 bases. CDR3 nucleotide sequence: TGCGCCAGCAGAGAGGGGGCTGGGGCCAACGTCCTGACTTTC. This encodes CASREGAGANVLTF.

This chain uses TRBV11-3 with TRBJ2-1; D gene unclear. This CDR3 has 13 amino acids. The germline V and J ends were trimmed by 5 bases and 6 bases, with 11 bases remaining between them. Germline V gives CDR1 SGHNT, CDR2 YENEEA. The CDR3 reads CASSPRLGNEQFF. CDR3 DNA sequence: TGTGCCAGCAGCCCGAGACTCGGCAATGAGCAGTTCTTC.

This clonotype showed up many times. The V gene is TRBV29-1, the J gene TRBJ1-3; 7 bases agree with TRBD1. Germline-derived CDR1 and CDR2 are SQVTM and ANQGSEA. The CDR3 spans 13 residues. J was trimmed by 2 bases and V by 7 bases; bases with no gene match: 5. CDR3 nucleotides: TGCAGCGCCAGAACAGGGGCTGGAAACACCATATATTTT. It is translated as CSARTGAGNTIYF.

The CDR3 nucleotides are TGCGCCAGCAGGGAGAGGGGATTCATGAACACTGAAGCTTTCTTT. As protein: CASRERGFMNTEAFF. The chain links TRBV5-1 to TRBJ1-1, with D possibly matching TRBD1 (5 bases). Germline CDR1 is SGHRS and CDR2 is YFSETQ. Trimming pared 5 bases from V and 0 bases from J, leaving 14 bases between. This CDR3 spans 15 amino acids.

The sample holds many counts of this clonotype. This chain connects TRBV10-3 to TRBJ1-5; D unclear. This CDR3 has 16 amino acids. In germline, CDR1 is ENHRY, CDR2 SYGVKD. Trimming pared 3 bases from V and 0 bases from J, leaving 12 bases between. CDR3: CAISEGGENSNQPQHF. For the CDR3, the DNA is TGTGCCATCAGTGAAGGAGGCGAGAATAGCAATCAGCCCCAGCATTTT.

This clonotype has ten or more counts. V is TRBV7-3 and J is TRBJ2-3; a possible D gene is TRBD2 (5 bases). The CDR3 is 14 amino acids. Trimming shortened V by 5 bases and J by 3 bases, and 12 bases separated the two germline ends. Per the germline V gene, CDR1 is SGHTA and CDR2 is FQGTGA. The CDR3 protein is CASSQTGVTDTQYF. The CDR3 nucleotides read TGTGCCAGCAGCCAGACCGGGGTAACAGATACGCAGTATTTT.

This clonotype came up many times. CDR3 region: CASSYSGGTDTQYF. The CDR3 DNA follows: TGTGCCAGCAGCTATAGCGGGGGAACAGATACGCAGTATTTT. The genes are TRBV9 and TRBJ2-3; 9 positions agree with TRBD2. The ends lost 4 bases at V and 3 bases at J; junction bases unmatched: 3. Germline CDR1 reads SGDLS; CDR2 reads YYNGEE. The CDR3 has 14 amino acids.

At least ten counts were recorded for this clonotype. The V and J genes are TRBV3-1 and TRBJ2-5; no reliable D call. V lost 11 bases, J lost 1 base, and 20 bases lay in between. The CDR3 sequence is 15 residues long. Germline CDR1 reads LGHDT; CDR2 reads YNNKEL (reference sequence). The CDR3 here is CASSTLGVGQETQYF. CDR3 DNA sequence: TGTGCCTCCAGCACCCTCGGCGTCGGCCAAGAGACCCAGTACTTC.

This clonotype was detected ten times or more. This chain joins TRBV7-2 and TRBJ1-3, with D possibly being TRBD1 (6 bases). CDR3 size: 13 residues. Trimming stripped 5 bases from V and 11 bases from J, with 16 bases between. Germline CDR1 reads SGHTA; CDR2 reads FQGNSA. The CDR3, as DNA: TGTGCCAGCAGCCGGGGACATCAGCAATCCATATATTTT. Its translation is CASSRGHQQSIYF. Together with reference TRBV7-2 and TRBJ1-3, the CDR3 gives the full variable domain: GAGVSQSPSNKVTEKGKDVELRCDPISGHTALYWYRQSLGQGLEFLIYFQGNSAPDKSGLPSDRFSAERTGGSVSTLTIQRTQQEDSAVYLCASSRGHQQSIYFGEGSWLTVV.

This chain joins TRBV20-1 and TRBJ1-6; 7 bases map to TRBD1. The CDR3 contains 15 residues. Trimming removed 1 base from V and 7 bases from J; junction bases left unmatched: 7. The germline V gene encodes CDR1 DFQATT and CDR2 SNEGSKA (reference sequence). CDR3 residues: CSARAPQGGNSPLHF. The CDR3, as DNA: TGCAGTGCTAGAGCGCCGCAGGGGGGGAATTCACCCCTCCACTTT.

The chain has TRBV28 and TRBJ2-7; TRBD1 matches at 7 bases. The CDR3 length is 14 residues. Germline V gives CDR1 MDHEN, CDR2 SYDVKM. Losses at the gene ends were 5 bases for V and 6 bases for J; bases not matched to a gene: 10. DNA of the CDR3: TGTGCCAGCAGTCTTCCAGGGGGTGTGCGCGAGCAGTACTTC. Its protein product is CASSLPGGVREQYF.

The table lists this clonotype with many counts. This chain joins TRBV20-1 and TRBJ1-1, with a tentative D call TRBD1 (6 bases). This CDR3 spans 14 amino acids. The germline CDR1 and CDR2 sequences are DFQATT and SNEGSKA (reference sequence). Trimming left V 6 bases short and J 3 bases short, with 17 bases between. CDR3 sequence reads: CSATETRGDTEAFF. For the CDR3, the DNA is TGCAGTGCAACGGAGACCAGGGGCGACACTGAAGCTTTCTTT.